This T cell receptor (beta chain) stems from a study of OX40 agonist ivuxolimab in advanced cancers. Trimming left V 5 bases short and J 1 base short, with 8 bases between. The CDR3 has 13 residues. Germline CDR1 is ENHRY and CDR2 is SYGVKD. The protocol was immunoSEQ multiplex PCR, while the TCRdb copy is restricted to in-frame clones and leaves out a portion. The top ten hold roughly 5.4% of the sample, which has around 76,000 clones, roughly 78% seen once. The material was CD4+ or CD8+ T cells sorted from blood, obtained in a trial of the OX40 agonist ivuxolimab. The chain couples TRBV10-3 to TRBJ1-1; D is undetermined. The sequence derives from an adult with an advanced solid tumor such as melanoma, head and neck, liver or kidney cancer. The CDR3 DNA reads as TGTGCCATCAGTCCGACGGGGAACACTGAAGCTTTCTTT. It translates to CAISPTGNTEAFF.